The 29 T cell receptor beta chains reported below all come from one sample, sequenced in a study of technical replicates of blood from a handful of donors. The method was immunoSEQ multiplex PCR; TCRdb's version includes in-frame clones alone and lacks a portion of them. Among roughly 68,000 clones, 95% to 97% were seen once, and the ten largest hold around 0.29%. The sequenced sample was T cells isolated from PBMCs. The receptors stem from a human donor in good health.

The chain recombines TRBV4-1 with TRBJ1-2, with D hard to call. Germline V lookup: CDR1 MGHRA, CDR2 YSYEKL. The CDR3 contains 16 residues. V lost 1 base to trimming and J lost 4 bases, with 16 bases between them. The CDR3 here is CASSQVSAGPSYGYTF. The CDR3 DNA follows: TGCGCCAGCAGCCAAGTGTCAGCTGGGCCATCCTATGGCTACACCTTC.

The chain carries TRBV11-2 and TRBJ2-5, with 9 bases lining up with TRBD2. The junction had 5 bases not matched to a gene; V was cut back by 1 base and J by 2 bases. The CDR3 extends over 16 amino acids. Germline V lookup: CDR1 SGHAT, CDR2 FQNNGV. The CDR3 coding sequence is TGTGCCAGCAGCTTAGTAAGGCTAGCGGGGCAAGAGACCCAGTACTTC. Protein: CASSLVRLAGQETQYF.

V usage is TRBV30 and J usage is TRBJ1-1; D not resolved. Germline-derived CDR1 and CDR2 are GTSNPN and SVGIG (reference sequence). V was trimmed by 0 bases and J by 2 bases, leaving 4 bases between them. The CDR3 sequence is 12 residues long. The CDR3: CAWSVFNTEAFF. The CDR3 region has the DNA TGTGCCTGGAGTGTCTTCAACACTGAAGCTTTCTTT. Full variable domain (outside the CDR3, taken from reference TRBV30 and TRBJ1-1): SQTIHQWPATLVQPVGSPLSLECTVEGTSNPNLYWYRQAAGRGLQLLFYSVGIGQISSEVPQNLSASRPQDRQFILSSKKLLLSDSGFYLCAWSVFNTEAFFGQGTRLTVV.

The chain employs TRBV18 and TRBJ1-1; TRBD1 aligns across 8 bases. V shed 0 bases, J shed 0 bases, and the junction held 3 bases outside the gene matches. This CDR3 contains 16 residues. Germline lookup yields CDR1 KGHSH and CDR2 LQKENI. DNA for the CDR3: TGTGCCAGCTCACCACCGGCAGGGGGCGTGAACACTGAAGCTTTCTTT. Encoded protein: CASSPPAGGVNTEAFF.

In nucleotides, the CDR3 is TGTGCCCTTCAGCGGGCCGAGCAGTACTTC. This gives the protein CALQRAEQYF. The chain combines TRBV30 with TRBJ2-7, with a weak D call TRBD2 (6 bases). The V end lost 8 bases, the J end lost 6 bases, and 11 bases lay between the germline ends. The CDR3 covers 10 residues. CDR1 is GTSNPN, CDR2 SVGIG, per germline (reference sequence).

The chain couples TRBV4-1 to TRBJ1-1, with D tentatively TRBD1 (6 bases). The V and J ends lost 1 base and 5 bases respectively, with 14 bases between them. The V gene's germline CDR1 is MGHRA and CDR2 YSYEKL. The CDR3 runs to 15 residues. The CDR3: CASSQGLGGLTEAFF. CDR3 bases: TGCGCCAGCAGCCAAGGACTCGGGGGGCTGACTGAAGCTTTCTTT.

The V call is TRBV9, the J call TRBJ2-1; TRBD2 might be the D (5 bases). Trimming took off 0 bases at V and 4 bases at J, with 14 bases between the two ends. The CDR3 loop spans 16 amino acids. Germline V gene data show CDR1 as SGDLS and CDR2 as YYNGEE. As DNA, the CDR3 is TGTGCCAGCAGCGTAGGGGCTGGAGGAGCTTACAATGAGCAGTTCTTC. Translation gives CASSVGAGGAYNEQFF.

The chain carries TRBV2 and TRBJ2-5; 7 nucleotides line up with TRBD2. Trimming at V came to 3 bases and at J to 0 bases, leaving 16 bases not matched to a gene. The CDR3 covers 19 residues. CDR1 is SNHLY and CDR2 is FYNNEI in the germline V gene. CDR3 nucleotide sequence: TGTGCCAGCAGTGACCTAGCTATAGCGGGCCCGACTAACCAAGAGACCCAGTACTTC. Translation gives CASSDLAIAGPTNQETQYF. Filled out from reference TRBV2 and TRBJ2-5, the complete variable domain reads EPEVTQTPSHQVTQMGQEVILRCVPISNHLYFYWYRQILGQKVEFLVSFYNNEISEKSEIFDDQFSVERPDGSNFTLKIRSTKLEDSAMYFCASSDLAIAGPTNQETQYFGPGTRLLVL.

The chain carries TRBV19 and TRBJ2-7; D is perhaps TRBD2 (6 bases). This CDR3 comprises 15 residues. Germline V gives CDR1 LNHDA, CDR2 SQIVND (reference sequence). V was shortened by 7 bases and J by 4 bases, with 20 bases between the two germline ends. CDR3 DNA: TGTGCCAGTACTAGCGATCTAACGGGGGTTTACGAGCAGTACTTC. This gives the protein CASTSDLTGVYEQYF.

The gene calls are TRBV10-1 and TRBJ2-5; D gene uncertain. V was cut by 2 bases and J by 3 bases, with 10 bases left in between. Looked up from germline, CDR1 is WNHNN and CDR2 is SYGVQD (reference sequence). CDR3 size: 14 residues. The CDR3 region is CASSERGSKETQYF. As DNA, the CDR3 is TGCGCCAGCAGTGAGAGAGGTTCGAAAGAGACCCAGTACTTC.

This clone was counted once. The J gene is TRBJ2-1, the V gene TRBV15; D is possibly TRBD1 (6 bases). CDR1 and CDR2 from the germline V gene are LNHNV and YYDKDF (reference sequence). Trimming stripped 0 bases from V and 8 bases from J, with 14 bases between. The CDR3 covers 15 residues. Here the CDR3 DNA reads TGTGCCACCAGCAGAGATTTACAGGGTATGGATGAGCAGTTCTTC. This codes for CATSRDLQGMDEQFF.

This clone has a handful of counts. This chain links TRBV19 with TRBJ2-1; 7 positions match TRBD1. The CDR3 consists of 13 residues. Per the germline V gene, CDR1 is LNHDA and CDR2 is SQIVND (reference sequence). The V segment lost 4 bases and the J segment 6 bases; nucleotides outside the gene matches: 3. Written as DNA, the CDR3 is TGTGCCAGTAGTAGGGACAGATTCAATGAGCAGTTCTTC. Translating gives CASSRDRFNEQFF.

The chain has TRBV28 and TRBJ2-2, with D possibly being TRBD1 (5 bases). This CDR3 has 14 residues. The V end was cut by 2 bases, the J end by 6 bases, with 10 bases between. Germline assignment: CDR1 MDHEN and CDR2 SYDVKM. The CDR3 is CASSLRPGSGELFF. The CDR3 DNA sequence: TGTGCCAGCAGTTTAAGGCCAGGGTCCGGGGAGCTGTTTTTT.

The CDR3 here is CASSEGHLFVGELFF. CDR3 coding DNA: TGTGCCAGCAGTGAGGGGCATCTATTTGTCGGGGAGCTGTTTTTT. This chain connects TRBV25-1 to TRBJ2-2, with D perhaps matching TRBD1 (5 bases). This CDR3 is 15 amino acids long. Germline-derived CDR1 and CDR2 are MGHDK and SYGVNS. Trimming took 3 bases from V and 7 from J, leaving 15 bases between them.

This chain links TRBV18 with TRBJ2-3, with TRBD1 matching 9 bases. Germline lookup yields CDR1 KGHSH and CDR2 LQKENI. J gave up 6 bases and V 3 bases, and 7 bases lay outside the gene matches. The CDR3 length is 15 residues. Here the CDR3 reads CASSPSGTGSDTQYF. The CDR3 DNA follows: TGTGCCAGCTCACCTTCCGGGACAGGGTCCGATACGCAGTATTTT.

V usage is TRBV27 and J usage is TRBJ1-1; the D gene is possibly TRBD1 (5 bases). This CDR3 spans 13 amino acids. V was pared by 6 bases and J by 1 base, with 9 bases between. Germline V CDR1 and CDR2: MNHEY, SMNVEV (reference sequence). The CDR3 nucleotides read TGTGCCAGCAGAGCGACAGAGAACACTGAAGCTTTCTTT. It encodes CASRATENTEAFF.

J is TRBJ2-7 and V is TRBV4-2; TRBD1 aligns across 9 bases. The germline gives CDR1 LGHNA, CDR2 YNFKEQ. The CDR3 is 15 residues long. The J segment lost 4 bases and the V segment lost 2 bases, leaving 6 bases of the junction unmatched. The CDR3 region is CASSQYRTGAYEQYF. The CDR3 bases are TGTGCCAGCAGCCAATATAGGACAGGGGCATACGAGCAGTACTTC.

The CDR3 protein is CASSMTASYEQYF. The DNA for the CDR3 is TGTGCCAGCAGCATGACAGCTTCCTACGAGCAGTACTTC. This chain uses TRBV7-8 with TRBJ2-7; D is possibly TRBD1 (5 bases). The V gene's germline CDR1 is SGHVS and CDR2 FQNEAQ. This CDR3 contains 13 residues. Trimming removed 5 bases at V and 1 base at J, with 9 bases between.

This chain uses TRBV16 with TRBJ1-1; D not resolved. Between the trimmed V and J ends, which lost 0 bases and 4 bases, there was a span of 12 bases. CDR3 length: 15 residues. The V gene's germline CDR1 is KGHSY and CDR2 FQNENV. CDR3 protein: CASSQSSVPGTEAFF. As DNA, the CDR3 is TGTGCCAGCAGCCAATCGTCAGTTCCTGGCACTGAAGCTTTCTTT.

This rearrangement joins TRBV27 to TRBJ2-6; no clear D gene. Trimming took off 3 bases at V and 2 bases at J, with 8 bases between the two ends. The CDR3 is 15 amino acids. Germline V gene sequence: CDR1 MNHEY, CDR2 SMNVEV (reference sequence). CDR3: CASSFLTAGANVLTF. The CDR3 coding sequence is TGTGCCAGCAGTTTCCTTACAGCTGGGGCCAACGTCCTGACTTTC.

The table lists this clone with a count of one. The chain recombines TRBV5-4 with TRBJ1-1; 9 bases line up with TRBD1. CDR3 size: 15 residues. The V segment lost 5 bases and the J segment 3 bases; nucleotides outside the gene matches: 8. CDR1 and CDR2 (germline): SGHNT, YYREEE (reference sequence). CDR3 protein: CASRGGTGTDTEAFF. The CDR3 DNA sequence: TGTGCCAGCAGGGGAGGGACAGGGACTGACACTGAAGCTTTCTTT.

On this clone: Sequence at one end of the junction differs from germline and may be a read error. V and J are TRBV4-2 and TRBJ1-3; D gene ambiguous. This CDR3 comprises 14 residues. The V gene's germline CDR1 is LGHNA and CDR2 YNFKEQ. The CDR3 sequence: CASSQELSRNTIYF. The DNA for the CDR3 is TGTGCCAGCAGCCAAGAACTCTCTAGAAACACCATATATTTT.

This sequence joins TRBV25-1 and TRBJ1-3; D gene unclear. The CDR3 extends over 17 amino acids. With 0 bases removed from V and 0 bases from J, the gap between germline ends came to 12 bases. The germline V gene encodes CDR1 MGHDK and CDR2 SYGVNS. CDR3 DNA: TGTGCCAGCAGTGAATATGCAGACGGGAGCTCTGGAAACACCATATATTTT. This translates into CASSEYADGSSGNTIYF.

The chain recombines TRBV28 with TRBJ2-2, with D tentatively TRBD2 (5 bases). There are 11 residues in the CDR3. Trimming shortened V by 8 bases and J by 5 bases, and 6 bases separated the two germline ends. Germline V lookup: CDR1 MDHEN, CDR2 SYDVKM. The CDR3 protein is CASEGTGELFF. The CDR3 nucleotides are TGTGCCAGCGAGGGAACCGGGGAGCTGTTTTTT.

The gene calls are TRBV30 and TRBJ1-2; D is unresolved. The CDR3 is 14 amino acids. Germline V gene data show CDR1 as GTSNPN and CDR2 as SVGIG (reference sequence). The V and J ends lost 6 bases and 0 bases respectively, with 14 bases between them. The CDR3 is CACQRDQANYGYTF. Written as DNA, the CDR3 is TGTGCCTGCCAACGAGATCAAGCTAACTATGGCTACACCTTC.

The gene calls are TRBV7-9 and TRBJ2-7; a possible D gene is TRBD1 (6 bases). The V gene lost 3 bases and the J gene lost 6 bases, with 6 bases spanning the gap. The CDR3 totals 11 residues. Germline V CDR1 and CDR2: SEHNR, FQNEAQ (reference sequence). The CDR3 region is CASSFRGEQYF. CDR3 coding DNA: TGTGCCAGCAGCTTCAGGGGCGAGCAGTACTTC.

This clone was seen a single time. The rearrangement joins TRBV9 to TRBJ1-3; D is uncertain. The V and J ends lost 3 bases and 0 bases respectively, with 4 bases between them. Germline V gene data show CDR1 as SGDLS and CDR2 as YYNGEE. This CDR3 is built from 13 residues. The CDR3 here is CASSGHSGNTIYF. The CDR3 DNA reads TGTGCCAGCAGCGGACACTCTGGAAACACCATATATTTT.

V usage is TRBV7-3 and J usage is TRBJ2-5, with D perhaps matching TRBD1 (6 bases). The germline V gene has CDR1 SGHTA and CDR2 FQGTGA. This CDR3 region has 13 residues. Trimming took 5 bases from V and 2 from J, leaving 9 bases between them. DNA for the CDR3: TGTGCCAGCAGCCCCCAGGGGCAAGAGACCCAGTACTTC. Translating gives CASSPQGQETQYF.

The chain employs TRBV10-3 and TRBJ2-7, with 8 bases lining up with TRBD2. V shed 11 bases and J 3 bases; nucleotides not matched to a gene: 9. Germline V CDR1 and CDR2: ENHRY, SYGVKD. The CDR3 is made up of 13 amino acids. CDR3 protein: CAFRAGVDYEQYF. The CDR3, as DNA: TGTGCCTTCCGAGCGGGAGTCGACTACGAGCAGTACTTC.